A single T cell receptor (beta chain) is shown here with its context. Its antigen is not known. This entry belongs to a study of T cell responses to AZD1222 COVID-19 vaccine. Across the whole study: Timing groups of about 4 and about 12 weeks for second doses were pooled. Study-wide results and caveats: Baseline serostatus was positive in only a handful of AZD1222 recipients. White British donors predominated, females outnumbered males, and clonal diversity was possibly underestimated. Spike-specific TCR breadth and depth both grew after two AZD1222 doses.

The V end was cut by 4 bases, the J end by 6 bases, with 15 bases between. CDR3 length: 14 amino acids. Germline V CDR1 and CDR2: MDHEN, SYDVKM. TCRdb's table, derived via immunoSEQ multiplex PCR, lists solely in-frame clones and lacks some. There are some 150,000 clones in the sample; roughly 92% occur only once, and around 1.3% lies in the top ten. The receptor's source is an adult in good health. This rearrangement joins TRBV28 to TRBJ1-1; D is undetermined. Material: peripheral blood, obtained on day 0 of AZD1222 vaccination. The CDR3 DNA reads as TGTGCCAGCAGTTCGCTACTTCTGGCCGCTGAAGCTTTCTTT. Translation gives CASSSLLLAAEAFF.